This T cell receptor (beta chain) appears in the sequencing data of a study of blood T cell repertoires in COVID-19. Study context: Sites across the United States, Italy and Spain contributed samples from acute and convalescent COVID-19.

V gave up 2 bases and J gave up 5 bases; unmatched junction bases: 16. This CDR3 contains 18 residues. Germline V gene data show CDR1 as SEHNR and CDR2 as FQNEAQ (reference sequence). Assignments of participants to cohorts depended upon their own reported clinical history. Recovered participants had two consecutive negative NP/OP PCR tests, healthcare professional clearance, or symptom resolution. Clones were read by immunoSEQ multiplex PCR, and TCRdb kept only the in-frame ones, dropping some. The sample records roughly 370,000 clones, about 87% being singletons. The sample consisted of PBMCs or T cells enriched from blood (not recorded which). This receptor was taken from a woman aged 45-65 years who had recovered from COVID-19. The chain recombines TRBV7-9 with TRBJ1-2, with 8 bases aligning to TRBD1. The CDR3: CASSLRVPRDRFIYGYTF. The CDR3 DNA sequence: TGTGCCAGCAGCTTAAGAGTGCCCCGGGACAGGTTCATTTATGGCTACACCTTC.